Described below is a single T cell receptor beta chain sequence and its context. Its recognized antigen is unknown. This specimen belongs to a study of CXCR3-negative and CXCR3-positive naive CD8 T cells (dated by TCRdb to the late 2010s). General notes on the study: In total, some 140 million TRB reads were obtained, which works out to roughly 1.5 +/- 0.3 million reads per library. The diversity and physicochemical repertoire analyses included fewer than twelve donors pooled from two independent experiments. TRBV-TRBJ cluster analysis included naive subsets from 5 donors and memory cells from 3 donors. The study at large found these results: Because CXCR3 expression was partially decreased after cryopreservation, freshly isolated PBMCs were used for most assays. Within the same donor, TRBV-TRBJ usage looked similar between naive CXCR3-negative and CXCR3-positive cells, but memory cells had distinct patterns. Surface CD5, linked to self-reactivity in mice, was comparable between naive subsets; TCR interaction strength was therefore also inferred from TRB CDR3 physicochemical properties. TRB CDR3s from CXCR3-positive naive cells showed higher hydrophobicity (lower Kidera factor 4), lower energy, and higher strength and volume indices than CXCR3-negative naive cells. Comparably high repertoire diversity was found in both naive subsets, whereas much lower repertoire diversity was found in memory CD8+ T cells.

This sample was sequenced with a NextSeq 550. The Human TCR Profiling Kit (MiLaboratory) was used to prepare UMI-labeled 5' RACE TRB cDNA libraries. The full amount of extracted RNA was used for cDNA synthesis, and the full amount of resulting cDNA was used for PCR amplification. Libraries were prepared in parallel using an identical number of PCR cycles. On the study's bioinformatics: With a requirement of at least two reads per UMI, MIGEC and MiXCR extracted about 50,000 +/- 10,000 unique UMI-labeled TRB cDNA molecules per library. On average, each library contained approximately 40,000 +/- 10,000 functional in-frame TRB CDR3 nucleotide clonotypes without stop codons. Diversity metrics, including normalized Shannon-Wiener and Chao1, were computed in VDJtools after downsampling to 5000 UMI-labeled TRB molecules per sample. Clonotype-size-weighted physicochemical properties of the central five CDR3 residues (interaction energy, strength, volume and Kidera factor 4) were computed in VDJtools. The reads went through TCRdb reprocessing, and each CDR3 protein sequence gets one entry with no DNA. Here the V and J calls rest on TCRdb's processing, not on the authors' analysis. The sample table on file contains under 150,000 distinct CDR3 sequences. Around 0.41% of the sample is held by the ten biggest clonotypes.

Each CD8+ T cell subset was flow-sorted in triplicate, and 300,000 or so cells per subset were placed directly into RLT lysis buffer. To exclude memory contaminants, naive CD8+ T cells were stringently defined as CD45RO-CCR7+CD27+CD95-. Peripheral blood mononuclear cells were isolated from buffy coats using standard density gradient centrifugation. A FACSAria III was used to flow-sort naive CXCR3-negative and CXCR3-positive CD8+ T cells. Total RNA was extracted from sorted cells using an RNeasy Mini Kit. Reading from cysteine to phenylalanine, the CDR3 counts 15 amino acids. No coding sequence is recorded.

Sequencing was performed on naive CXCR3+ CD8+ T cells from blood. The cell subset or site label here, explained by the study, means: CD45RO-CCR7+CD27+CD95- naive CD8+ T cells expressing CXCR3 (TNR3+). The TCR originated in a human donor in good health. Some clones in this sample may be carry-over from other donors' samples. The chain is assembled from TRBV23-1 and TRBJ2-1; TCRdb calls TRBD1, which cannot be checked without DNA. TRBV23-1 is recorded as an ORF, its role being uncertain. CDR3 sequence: CASSQSGAGANEQFF.